Below, 20 T cell receptor beta chains from the same sample are listed, as sequenced in a study of T cell responses to AZD1222 COVID-19 vaccine. Produced via immunoSEQ multiplex PCR; TCRdb's table is partial and in-frame only. The sample contains about 110,000 clones, around 90% of which appear only once. The specimen comprised peripheral blood, sampled on day 0 of AZD1222 vaccination. The receptors were sampled from an adult in good health.

The genes are TRBV18 and TRBJ1-3; 10 bases map to TRBD1. Germline V gene sequence: CDR1 KGHSH, CDR2 LQKENI. The CDR3 totals 18 residues. The junction had 11 bases not matched to a gene; V was cut back by 6 bases and J by 0 bases. For the CDR3, the DNA is TGTGCCAGCTCGTCACAAGTGGGACAGGGGTCCTCTGGAAACACCATATATTTT. Protein sequence: CASSSQVGQGSSGNTIYF.

The chain couples TRBV3-1 (or the pseudogene TRBV3-2) to TRBJ2-3, with 11 nucleotides matching TRBD2. Per germline, CDR1 LGHDT and CDR2 YNNKEL (reference sequence). The V and J ends lost 4 bases and 7 bases, in that order; junction bases with no gene match: 4. This CDR3 contains 14 residues. This CDR3 reads CASSRTSGPYTQYF. The CDR3 DNA reads as TGTGCCAGCAGCCGGACTAGCGGGCCTTATACGCAGTATTTT.

V gene TRBV11-2 combines with J gene TRBJ2-1; 10 nucleotides align to TRBD1. Germline CDR1 is SGHAT and CDR2 is FQNNGV. V gave up 2 bases and J gave up 7 bases; unmatched junction bases: 8. CDR3 length: 16 amino acids. The CDR3 nucleotides read TGTGCCAGCAGCTTAAAGCCCGGGACAGGGGCAAATGAGCAGTTCTTC. Its protein product is CASSLKPGTGANEQFF.

This clone has only one observation. This chain uses TRBV7-9 with TRBJ1-2; TRBD1 agrees at 8 bases. This CDR3 comprises 15 residues. CDR1 SEHNR and CDR2 FQNEAQ come from the germline V gene (reference sequence). The trim removed 2 bases at V and 4 bases at J, leaving 6 bases unmatched. The CDR3 DNA reads as TGTGCCAGCAGCTTACAGACAGGGGCCGGCTATGGCTACACCTTC. It codes for CASSLQTGAGYGYTF. Full variable domain (rest looked up from reference TRBV7-9 and TRBJ1-2): DTGVSQNPRHKITKRGQNVTFRCDPISEHNRLYWYRQTLGQGPEFLTYFQNEAQLEKSRLLSDRFSAERPKGSFSTLEIQRTEQGDSAMYLCASSLQTGAGYGYTFGSGTRLTVV.

DNA of the CDR3: TGTGCCAGCAGCTTAGAGGGGGGGTCACCCCTCCACTTT. Its protein is CASSLEGGSPLHF. V usage is TRBV11-3 and J usage is TRBJ1-6; maybe TRBD1 (5 bases). V gave up 0 bases and J gave up 10 bases, with 7 bases separating them. The germline V gene has CDR1 SGHNT and CDR2 YENEEA. The CDR3 extends over 13 amino acids.

The V and J genes are TRBV4-1 and TRBJ1-1; no reliable D call. Looked up from germline, CDR1 is MGHRA and CDR2 is YSYEKL. The V gene lost 4 bases and the J gene lost 1 base, with 13 bases spanning the gap. This CDR3 has 15 amino acids. The CDR3 sequence is CASSLLRGQNTEAFF. CDR3 DNA sequence: TGCGCCAGCAGCCTACTTAGAGGCCAGAACACTGAAGCTTTCTTT.

V is TRBV19 and J is TRBJ2-6; 7 bases map to TRBD1. From germline, CDR1 is LNHDA and CDR2 SQIVND (reference sequence). The ends lost 2 bases at V and 0 bases at J; junction bases unmatched: 7. The CDR3 sequence is 18 residues long. Here the CDR3 DNA reads TGTGCCAGTAGTATAAGGGGGCAGGGATACTCTGGGGCCAACGTCCTGACTTTC. The encoded protein is CASSIRGQGYSGANVLTF. Full variable domain (rest looked up from reference TRBV19 and TRBJ2-6): DGGITQSPKYLFRKEGQNVTLSCEQNLNHDAMYWYRQDPGQGLRLIYYSQIVNDFQKGDIAEGYSVSREKKESFPLTVTSAQKNPTAFYLCASSIRGQGYSGANVLTFGAGSRLTVL.

The CDR3 DNA is TGCGCCAGCAGCCGTACAGGGGGTGAAGAAAAACTGTTTTTT. Translation gives CASSRTGGEEKLFF. The chain uses TRBV4-1 and TRBJ1-4; TRBD1 matches 8 bases. The CDR3 has 14 amino acids. J was trimmed by 8 bases and V by 4 bases; bases with no gene match: 6. CDR1 is MGHRA and CDR2 is YSYEKL in the germline V gene.

The chain uses TRBV29-1 and TRBJ1-1; a weak D match, TRBD1 (5 bases). CDR1 is SQVTM and CDR2 is ANQGSEA in the germline V gene. Deletions cut 3 bases from V and 0 bases from J, with 11 bases between. The CDR3 covers 14 residues. The CDR3 reads CSVDRQLLNTEAFF. CDR3 bases: TGCAGCGTTGATCGACAGCTCTTGAACACTGAAGCTTTCTTT.

This chain uses TRBV7-9 with TRBJ2-1; possible D gene TRBD2, 6 bases. Germline V gene data show CDR1 as SEHNR and CDR2 as FQNEAQ (reference sequence). The CDR3 length is 15 residues. V shed 7 bases and J shed 1 base, with 14 bases lying between them. CDR3 amino acids: CASTQGLVSYNEQFF. DNA for the CDR3: TGTGCCAGCACTCAGGGACTTGTATCCTACAATGAGCAGTTCTTC.

V and J are TRBV29-1 and TRBJ1-1; TRBD1 matches 7 bases. The V gene end was trimmed by 6 bases and the J gene end by 4 bases; junction bases not matched to a gene: 8. The germline V gene encodes CDR1 SQVTM and CDR2 ANQGSEA. This CDR3 spans 13 amino acids. The CDR3 DNA sequence: TGCAGCGTCGGTGCACAGGGGCCCACTGAAGCTTTCTTT. This gives the protein CSVGAQGPTEAFF.

CDR3 in amino acids: CSVPGQRTEAFF. DNA of the CDR3: TGCAGCGTCCCAGGACAACGCACTGAAGCTTTCTTT. The J gene is TRBJ1-1, the V gene TRBV29-1; a weak D match, TRBD1 (5 bases). This CDR3 has 12 amino acids. The V and J ends lost 6 bases and 4 bases respectively, with 12 bases between them. CDR1 SQVTM and CDR2 ANQGSEA come from the germline V gene.

The CDR3 DNA reads TGTGCCAGCAGCTTAGCGCGGGGATCCCAAGAGACCCAGTACTTC. Translating it yields CASSLARGSQETQYF. The chain carries TRBV7-6 and TRBJ2-5, with a weak D call TRBD2 (6 bases). CDR3 length: 15 amino acids. Germline assignment: CDR1 SGHVS and CDR2 FNYEAQ. The ends were cut back, 0 bases at V and 1 base at J, with 9 bases in the middle.

The chain links TRBV11-2 to TRBJ2-1, with D unresolved. The CDR3 loop spans 12 amino acids. Trimming took 2 bases from V and 10 from J, leaving 9 bases between them. CDR1 is SGHAT and CDR2 is FQNNGV in the germline V gene. The CDR3 sequence is CASSLLSWEQFF. The CDR3 DNA reads TGTGCCAGCAGCTTACTTAGCTGGGAGCAGTTCTTC. Variable domain in full (rest from reference TRBV11-2 and TRBJ2-1): EAGVAQSPRYKIIEKRQSVAFWCNPISGHATLYWYQQILGQGPKLLIQFQNNGVVDDSQLPKDRFSAERLKGVDSTLKIQPAKLEDSAVYLCASSLLSWEQFFGPGTRLTVL.

This CDR3 is CASKGYTF. The CDR3 DNA reads TGTGCCAGCAAAGGCTACACCTTC. The rearrangement links TRBV2 to TRBJ1-2; D is undetermined. The CDR3 loop spans 8 amino acids. The germline V and J ends were trimmed by 7 bases and 8 bases, with 2 bases remaining between them. The germline CDR1 and CDR2 sequences are SNHLY and FYNNEI.

The chain employs TRBV12-3 or TRBV12-4 and TRBJ1-5; D is uncertain. Trimming removed 3 bases at V and 4 bases at J, with 7 bases between. The CDR3 spans 13 residues. The CDR3 sequence is CASSFQDNQPQHF. The DNA of the CDR3 is TGTGCCAGCAGTTTCCAGGATAATCAGCCCCAGCATTTT.

The rearrangement links TRBV9 to TRBJ1-4; 9 bases are a match to TRBD1. The CDR3 length is 17 residues. V lost 0 bases and J lost 7; bases outside the gene matches: 10. The germline gives CDR1 SGDLS, CDR2 YYNGEE. CDR3 nucleotides: TGTGCCAGCAGCGTAGACGTACCGACAGGGGGTTTTGAAAAACTGTTTTTT. Encoded protein: CASSVDVPTGGFEKLFF.

The chain recombines TRBV5-1 with TRBJ1-4; 9 bases fit TRBD1. With 0 bases clipped from V and 8 bases from J, the junction kept 5 bases outside the gene matches. Germline values: CDR1 SGHRS, CDR2 YFSETQ. The CDR3 sequence is 15 residues long. CDR3 amino acids: CASSLATGGDEKLFF. The CDR3 bases are TGCGCCAGCAGCTTGGCGACAGGGGGAGACGAAAAACTGTTTTTT.

Worth noting for this clone: This could be a read error, since a much larger clone is one nucleotide away. The sample carries other DNA sequences with the same CDR3. The chain combines TRBV6-5 with TRBJ1-1; a weak D match, TRBD1 (5 bases). Deletions cut 5 bases from V and 4 bases from J, with 5 bases between. In germline, CDR1 is MNHEY, CDR2 SVGAGI. The CDR3 is 11 residues long. The DNA for the CDR3 is TGTGCCAGCAGTCAGGGCACTGAAGCTTTCTTT. It translates to CASSQGTEAFF.

The table lists this clone with a count of one. The rearrangement joins TRBV4-1 to TRBJ2-3; maybe TRBD1 (6 bases). The CDR3 is 19 residues long. V dropped 1 base and J dropped 0 bases, with 20 bases sitting between them. Germline V gives CDR1 MGHRA, CDR2 YSYEKL. In DNA, the CDR3 is TGCGCCAGCAGCCAAGGGATTGCAGGGGTCATACTCAGCACAGATACGCAGTATTTT. Translation gives CASSQGIAGVILSTDTQYF.